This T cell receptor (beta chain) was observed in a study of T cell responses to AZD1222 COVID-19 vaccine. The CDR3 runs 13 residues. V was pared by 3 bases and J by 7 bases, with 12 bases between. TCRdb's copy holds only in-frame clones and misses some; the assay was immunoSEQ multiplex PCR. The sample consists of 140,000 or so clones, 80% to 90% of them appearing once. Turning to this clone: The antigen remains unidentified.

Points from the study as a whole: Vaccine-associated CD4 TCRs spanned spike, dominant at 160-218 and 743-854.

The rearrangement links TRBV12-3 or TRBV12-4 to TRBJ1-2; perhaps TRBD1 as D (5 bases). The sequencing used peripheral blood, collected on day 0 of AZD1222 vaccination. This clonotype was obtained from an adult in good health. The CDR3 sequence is CASSFRQTGGYTF. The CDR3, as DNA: TGTGCCAGCAGTTTTCGACAGACCGGTGGCTACACCTTC.